The clone carrying this T cell receptor beta chain was picked up many times. The antigen is undetermined. The data stem from a study of spatial heterogeneity in lung cancer. The study's findings and limits: Whereas they appeared in blood less at follow-up, ubiquitous expanded tumor TCRs appeared there more at resection.

Time point denoted: sample taken at primary tumor resection. Whole RNA obtained from tumor, nontumor lung or frozen PBMC underwent sequencing without sorting. V lost 8 bases, J lost 4 bases, and 8 bases lay in between. CDR3 length: 11 amino acids. Germline lookup yields CDR1 SNHLY and CDR2 FYNNEI. TCRdb reprocessed the 5' RACE reads with MiXCR, giving one entry per CDR3 protein. The sample lists about 25,000 distinct CDR3 sequences, about 7% occurring once. This sequence originates from a male donor with early-stage non-small cell lung cancer. The sequenced sample was PBMCs, obtained at surgery. The chain joins TRBV2 to TRBJ1-2; D gene ambiguous. The CDR3 bases are TGTGCCAGCTGGGCCGGCTATGGCTACACCTTC. This sequence encodes CASWAGYGYTF.